This T cell receptor (beta chain) was profiled in a study of blood T cell repertoires in COVID-19. Whole-study context: The origin of the acute and convalescent COVID-19 samples was the United States, Italy and Spain. T cells, B-cell-depleted T cells, or PBMCs provided the cDNA or gDNA that served as material.

Germline CDR1 SGHNT, CDR2 YENEEA. With 1 base clipped from V and 1 base from J, the junction kept 9 bases outside the gene matches. The CDR3 is made up of 17 amino acids. As processed by the authors: Researchers report that nucleated cell counts were estimated from reference gene primer amplification. TCRdb's table, derived via immunoSEQ multiplex PCR, lists solely in-frame clones and lacks some. D and trimming were read from the DNA, whereas the V and J calls and clone size are those reported in that table. Counted here are 120,000 or so clones, over 60% occurring once; the ten biggest clones make up more than 35%.

This TCR derives from a man between 40 and 49 years old with active or convalescent COVID-19. J is TRBJ2-7 and V is TRBV11-3; 8 bases are a match to TRBD2. What was sequenced was peripheral blood. The CDR3 bases are TGTGCCAGCAGCTTAGTCTTCGGGGGGGACGTTTCCTACGAGCAGTACTTC. Protein: CASSLVFGGDVSYEQYF. The full variable domain, in which reference TRBV11-3 and TRBJ2-7 provide the parts outside the CDR3, is EAGVVQSPRYKIIEKKQPVAFWCNPISGHNTLYWYLQNLGQGPELLIRYENEEAVDDSQLPKDRFSAERLKGVDSTLKIQPAELGDSAVYLCASSLVFGGDVSYEQYFGPGTRLTVT.